The source of this T cell receptor beta chain is a study of shared clonotypes between healthy human individuals. Study-level background: CD4 naive and CD4 memory each took three plates per donor, while CD8 naive took two and CD8 memory one. General observations from the study: Memory subsets generally showed smaller estimated richness than naive subsets did.

The authors ran the assay at deep level. Sequenced by immunoSEQ multiplex PCR; TCRdb stores in-frame clones only, minus some. The table shows 760,000 or so clones, with around 96% occurring only once. CDR1 is MNHEY and CDR2 is SMNVEV in the germline V gene (reference sequence). This CDR3 has 14 amino acids. After removal of 3 bases from V and 6 bases from J, the junction contained 5 bases not matched to a gene. Remarks on this clone: Its antigen is currently unknown.

CD45RO-negative, CCR7-positively selected cells formed the naive CD8 fraction, excluding terminally differentiated effector memory CD45RA+ cells. What was sequenced was naive CD8+ T cells sorted from blood. The source is a man in his thirties or forties in good health. V usage is TRBV27 and J usage is TRBJ2-7; 10 bases agree with TRBD1. The CDR3 bases are TGTGCCAGCAGTTTGGGACAGGGGTATGGCGAGCAGTACTTC. The encoded protein is CASSLGQGYGEQYF.